The clone carrying this T cell receptor (beta chain) showed up just once. Per germline, CDR1 SGHNT and CDR2 YYREEE (reference sequence). The CDR3 consists of 16 residues. Between the trimmed V and J ends, which lost 0 bases and 4 bases, there was a span of 16 bases. The sample is drawn from a study of cytomegalovirus exposure and HLA in healthy donors. Both 60 Vbeta primers and 13 Jbeta primers went into the PCR. Generated by immunoSEQ multiplex PCR, the TCRdb table keeps only in-frame clones and is missing some. The sample yields around 190,000 clones, over 70% seen once. The sample taken for sequencing was PBMCs. V gene TRBV5-4 combines with J gene TRBJ2-5; perhaps TRBD2 as D (6 bases). This receptor was taken from a man aged 40-55 years in good health and CMV-seronegative. CDR3 amino acids: CASSLGGRGSGETQYF. The CDR3 coding sequence is TGTGCCAGCAGCTTGGGTGGCCGGGGTAGCGGAGAGACCCAGTACTTC.